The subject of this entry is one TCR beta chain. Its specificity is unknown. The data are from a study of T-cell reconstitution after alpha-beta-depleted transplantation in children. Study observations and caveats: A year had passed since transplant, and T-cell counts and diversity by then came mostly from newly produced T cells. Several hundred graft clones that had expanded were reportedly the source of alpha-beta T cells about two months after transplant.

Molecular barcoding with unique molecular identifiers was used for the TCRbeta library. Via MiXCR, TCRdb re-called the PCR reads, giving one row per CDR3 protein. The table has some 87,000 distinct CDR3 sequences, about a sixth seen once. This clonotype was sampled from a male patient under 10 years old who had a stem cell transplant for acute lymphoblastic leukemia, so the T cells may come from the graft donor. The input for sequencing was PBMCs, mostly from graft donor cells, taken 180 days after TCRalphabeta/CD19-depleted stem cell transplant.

DNA of the CDR3: TGTGCCAGCAGTGAGGTTGCAGGGATCCCCTACGAGCAGTACTTC. Translating it yields CASSEVAGIPYEQYF. The chain employs TRBV2 and TRBJ2-7; perhaps TRBD1 as D (5 bases). This CDR3 is 15 amino acids long. In germline, CDR1 is SNHLY, CDR2 FYNNEI. Trimming stripped 3 bases from V and 2 bases from J, with 14 bases between.